These 25 T cell receptor beta chains share one sample of origin, sequenced in a study of blood T cell repertoires in COVID-19. TCRdb's copy holds only in-frame clones and misses some; the assay was immunoSEQ multiplex PCR. The sample has about 170,000 clones, 86% seen once. The sample consisted of peripheral blood. Every receptor here comes from a man between 50 and 59 years old with active or convalescent COVID-19.

This sequence joins TRBV19 and TRBJ2-7; D may be TRBD1 (7 bases). The germline V gene encodes CDR1 LNHDA and CDR2 SQIVND (reference sequence). CDR3 size: 15 residues. Between the trimmed V and J ends, which lost 7 bases and 2 bases, there was a span of 18 bases. This chain's CDR3 is CASNAPRGVPYEQYF. CDR3 DNA: TGTGCCAGTAACGCCCCCAGGGGGGTCCCCTACGAGCAGTACTTC.

The chain recombines TRBV7-2 with TRBJ1-2; D not resolved. CDR1 and CDR2 from the germline V gene are SGHTA and FQGNSA. CDR3 length equals 15 residues. Trimming took off 1 base at V and 5 bases at J, with 14 bases between the two ends. CDR3 sequence: CASSLDGAGPYGYTF. For the CDR3, the DNA is TGTGCCAGCAGCTTAGACGGCGCTGGGCCTTATGGCTACACCTTC.

The rearrangement uses TRBV3-1 (or the pseudogene TRBV3-2) and TRBJ2-7; 9 positions match TRBD1. The ends lost 1 base at V and 6 bases at J; junction bases unmatched: 4. Germline CDR1 reads LGHDT; CDR2 reads YNNKEL (reference sequence). This CDR3 is 14 amino acids long. The CDR3 coding sequence is TGTGCCAGCAGCCAAGGGACAGGGGTTGGCGAGCAGTACTTC. It translates to CASSQGTGVGEQYF.

The chain is built from TRBV29-1 and TRBJ1-2; D not certain. Germline V gene data show CDR1 as SQVTM and CDR2 as ANQGSEA. The ends were cut back, 3 bases at V and 7 bases at J, with 9 bases in the middle. This CDR3 has 11 amino acids. The CDR3 is CSVEEGSGYTF. The CDR3 DNA follows: TGCAGCGTTGAGGAGGGATCTGGCTACACCTTC.

The gene calls are TRBV19 and TRBJ1-1; D is perhaps TRBD1 (5 bases). The CDR3 has 13 amino acids. Germline CDR1 is LNHDA and CDR2 is SQIVND (reference sequence). V was cut by 6 bases and J by 1 base, with 9 bases left in between. The CDR3 loop reads CASSRTQNTEAFF. The CDR3 DNA reads as TGTGCCAGTAGCCGGACACAGAACACTGAAGCTTTCTTT.

This clone turned up a few times. The CDR3 DNA sequence: TGTGCCAGCAGTGACGGACTAGCGGGCCCCGTCTCCTACGAGCAGTACTTC. Translation: CASSDGLAGPVSYEQYF. V usage is TRBV6-4 and J usage is TRBJ2-7, with 11 bases identical to TRBD2. The CDR3 totals 17 residues. J gave up 0 bases and V 2 bases, and 6 bases lay outside the gene matches. The germline V gene encodes CDR1 MRHNA and CDR2 SNTAGT.

This clone has a single count. The V gene is TRBV12-3 or TRBV12-4, the J gene TRBJ2-1; TRBD1 aligns across 7 bases. V was clipped by 6 bases and J by 10 bases; unmatched bases: 9. This CDR3 has 13 residues. This chain's CDR3 is CASRRDSTYEQFF. CDR3 nucleotides: TGTGCCAGCAGGAGGGACAGCACCTACGAGCAGTTCTTC.

This clone was detected once. V usage is TRBV6-5 and J usage is TRBJ1-4; D is unclear. The CDR3 spans 13 residues. V was pared by 3 bases and J by 8 bases, with 10 bases between. Germline CDR1 is MNHEY and CDR2 is SVGAGI. CDR3 amino acids: CASSYLSGEKLFF. The CDR3 coding sequence is TGTGCCAGCAGTTATCTCTCGGGGGAAAAACTGTTTTTT.

The CDR3 DNA follows: TGTGCCAGCTCACCATTAGGGACGGAGGGAGGAAAACTGTTTTTT. This codes for CASSPLGTEGGKLFF. The genes are TRBV18 and TRBJ1-4; D may be TRBD1 (5 bases). This CDR3 contains 15 residues. The germline CDR1 and CDR2 sequences are KGHSH and LQKENI. V was cut by 2 bases and J by 10 bases, with 17 bases left in between.

The V and J genes are TRBV7-9 and TRBJ2-7; 9 bases map to TRBD1. The CDR3 totals 14 residues. The germline gives CDR1 SEHNR, CDR2 FQNEAQ (reference sequence). Losses at the gene ends were 4 bases for V and 6 bases for J; bases not matched to a gene: 7. CDR3 coding DNA: TGTGCCAGCAGCTGGGGGGGGACAGGGATCGAGCAGTACTTC. Its protein product is CASSWGGTGIEQYF. Full variable domain (missing parts from reference TRBV7-9 and TRBJ2-7): DTGVSQNPRHKITKRGQNVTFRCDPISEHNRLYWYRQTLGQGPEFLTYFQNEAQLEKSRLLSDRFSAERPKGSFSTLEIQRTEQGDSAMYLCASSWGGTGIEQYFGPGTRLTVT.

This chain connects TRBV5-1 to TRBJ2-2; 7 bases fit TRBD1. There are 17 residues in the CDR3. V lost 0 bases, J lost 1 base, and 6 bases stayed unmatched. Germline CDR1 is SGHRS and CDR2 is YFSETQ. The CDR3 DNA sequence: TGCGCCAGCAGCTTGGGGGGGACAGTCGTGAACACCGGGGAGCTGTTTTTT. Its protein product is CASSLGGTVVNTGELFF.

This chain uses TRBV7-2 with TRBJ2-7; D remains unclear. Trimming took 3 bases from V and 3 from J, leaving 9 bases between them. The CDR3 length is 13 residues. Germline CDR1 and CDR2: SGHTA and FQGNSA. In nucleotides, the CDR3 is TGTGCCAGCAGCTTGGGTTGGAGCTACGAGCAGTACTTC. It translates to CASSLGWSYEQYF.

This CDR3 reads CASSYSAGASYGYTF. The CDR3 nucleotides read TGTGCCAGCAGTTACTCGGCAGGGGCAAGCTATGGCTACACCTTC. The chain links TRBV6-2 or TRBV6-3 to TRBJ1-2, with D perhaps matching TRBD1 (6 bases). The CDR3 consists of 15 residues. Trimming removed 0 bases at V and 4 bases at J, with 12 bases between. Germline assignment: CDR1 MNHEY and CDR2 SVGEGT.

The gene calls are TRBV28 and TRBJ1-2, with D maybe TRBD1 (5 bases). The CDR3 is made up of 16 amino acids. CDR1 is MDHEN, CDR2 SYDVKM, per germline. V lost 1 base, J lost 4 bases, and 16 bases lay in between. CDR3 sequence reads: CASSLYRTPTSYGYTF. In DNA form, the CDR3 reads TGTGCCAGCAGTTTATACAGGACCCCGACCTCCTATGGCTACACCTTC.

The V gene is TRBV2, the J gene TRBJ2-2; 11 bases agree with TRBD2. V trimming: 3 bases; J trimming: 5 bases; junction bases outside the gene matches: 5. This CDR3 spans 16 amino acids. Germline lookup yields CDR1 SNHLY and CDR2 FYNNEI. The CDR3 spells CASSDIAGGLTGELFF. The CDR3 bases are TGTGCCAGCAGTGATATAGCGGGGGGGCTAACCGGGGAGCTGTTTTTT.

The chain carries TRBV30 and TRBJ1-5; 9 nucleotides line up with TRBD1. CDR1 and CDR2 (germline): GTSNPN, SVGIG (reference sequence). The ends lost 3 bases at V and 6 bases at J; junction bases unmatched: 9. The CDR3 has 15 residues. CDR3 DNA sequence: TGTGCCTGGAGAAACCCGGGACAGGGTACTCAGCCCCAGCATTTT. It yields the protein CAWRNPGQGTQPQHF.

This clone has only a few counts. The V and J genes are TRBV6-4 and TRBJ1-5; D is perhaps TRBD1 (5 bases). The CDR3 extends over 15 amino acids. V was cut by 4 bases and J by 2 bases, with 12 bases left in between. The germline gives CDR1 MRHNA, CDR2 SNTAGT. The CDR3 spells CASSAGTGGNQPQHF. In DNA, the CDR3 is TGTGCCAGCAGTGCAGGGACTGGAGGCAATCAGCCCCAGCATTTT.

V gene TRBV7-2 combines with J gene TRBJ1-2, with TRBD1 identical over 10 bases. The CDR3 loop spans 14 amino acids. CDR1 is SGHTA and CDR2 is FQGNSA in the germline V gene. The V and J ends lost 4 bases and 4 bases, in that order; junction bases with no gene match: 3. CDR3 loop: CASSSGQGVYGYTF. The CDR3 region has the DNA TGTGCCAGCAGCTCCGGACAGGGGGTCTATGGCTACACCTTC. The full variable domain, rest sourced from reference TRBV7-2 and TRBJ1-2, is GAGVSQSPSNKVTEKGKDVELRCDPISGHTALYWYRQSLGQGLEFLIYFQGNSAPDKSGLPSDRFSAERTGGSVSTLTIQRTQQEDSAVYLCASSSGQGVYGYTFGSGTRLTVV.

Written as DNA, the CDR3 is TGTGCCAGCAGCGAACAGGGAGCTAACTATGGCTACACCTTC. Its protein product is CASSEQGANYGYTF. The chain uses TRBV7-3 and TRBJ1-2; D may be TRBD1 (6 bases). From germline, CDR1 is SGHTA and CDR2 FQGTGA. The CDR3 consists of 14 residues. V gave up 5 bases and J gave up 0 bases, with 10 bases separating them.

The V gene is TRBV10-3, the J gene TRBJ2-1, with 7 nucleotides matching TRBD1. J gave up 7 bases and V 7 bases, and 10 bases lay outside the gene matches. The CDR3 length is 14 residues. Germline CDR1 and CDR2: ENHRY and SYGVKD. CDR3 region: CAINTGTEMNEQFF. The CDR3 nucleotides are TGTGCCATCAATACCGGGACAGAAATGAATGAGCAGTTCTTC.

The rearrangement joins TRBV27 to TRBJ1-1; no firm D call. Per the germline V gene, CDR1 is MNHEY and CDR2 is SMNVEV (reference sequence). The CDR3 loop spans 17 amino acids. Between the trimmed V and J ends, which lost 0 bases and 0 bases, there was a span of 14 bases. Here the CDR3 reads CASSLSHQRKLNTEAFF. The CDR3 DNA sequence: TGTGCCAGCAGTTTATCCCATCAGAGGAAATTGAACACTGAAGCTTTCTTT.

The chain employs TRBV5-8 and TRBJ1-1; D is perhaps TRBD1 (5 bases). Deletions cut 7 bases from V and 0 bases from J, with 10 bases between. Germline lookup yields CDR1 SGHTS and CDR2 YDEGEE. The CDR3 is 13 amino acids. CDR3 bases: TGTGCCAGCCAGGGATCCCTGAACACTGAAGCTTTCTTT. It is translated as CASQGSLNTEAFF.

This sequence joins TRBV4-3 and TRBJ2-7, with TRBD2 identical over 8 bases. The V gene end was trimmed by 3 bases and the J gene end by 2 bases; junction bases not matched to a gene: 6. The length of the CDR3 is 15 residues. The germline gives CDR1 LGHNA, CDR2 YSLEER. The CDR3 protein is CASSHKAGEPYEQYF. Written as DNA, the CDR3 is TGCGCCAGCAGCCACAAAGCGGGAGAACCCTACGAGCAGTACTTC.

J is TRBJ2-1 and V is TRBV5-1; D may be TRBD2 (7 bases). Germline V CDR1 and CDR2: SGHRS, YFSETQ. The CDR3 has 15 amino acids. V lost 2 bases to trimming and J lost 2 bases, with 11 bases between them. The CDR3 here is CASSLGGRAYNEQFF. CDR3 sequence (DNA): TGCGCCAGCAGCTTAGGGGGGAGGGCCTACAATGAGCAGTTCTTC.

The V gene is TRBV7-3, the J gene TRBJ2-2, with TRBD2 matching 7 bases. The trim removed 4 bases at V and 3 bases at J, leaving 8 bases unmatched. This CDR3 region has 16 residues. Germline V gene sequence: CDR1 SGHTA, CDR2 FQGTGA. Here the CDR3 reads CASSYSRDYHTGELFF. The CDR3 DNA reads TGTGCCAGCAGCTACTCCCGGGACTACCACACCGGGGAGCTGTTTTTT.